The source of this T cell receptor beta chain is a study of human T cells and chemical hapten exposure. Study details: Epicutaneous patch tests delivered 0.01% DPC to the upper back, with evaluation at 6 days. General study results and limits: No shift was seen in TCRs above 1 in 1000 frequency with DPC sensitization.

Time point: patch test 2, 6 weeks after DPC sensitization. Treatment described: therapeutic diphenylcyclopropenone sensitization with weekly scalp DPC. This clonotype was recorded many times. What it recognizes is unknown. TCRdb re-called the RACE reads with MiXCR, one entry per CDR3 protein. This table holds around 360,000 distinct CDR3 sequences, nearly 6.5% found once. This receptor was obtained from a woman younger than 30 with alopecia areata. Some clones in this sample may be carry-over from other donors' samples. This specimen consisted of whole blood, obtained in connection with sensitization to the hapten diphenylcyclopropenone (DPC).

The DNA of the CDR3 is TGTGCCAGCAGTTCCCAGGGGGCGTCCACTGAAGCTTTCTTT. It translates to CASSSQGASTEAFF. The chain couples TRBV6-6 to TRBJ1-1, with 8 bases fitting TRBD1. The CDR3 loop spans 14 amino acids. Germline loops: CDR1 MNHNY, CDR2 SVGAGI (reference sequence). Unmatched junction bases numbered 5, after V lost 4 bases and J lost 4 bases.